These 8 T cell receptor beta chains share one sample of origin, sequenced in a study of control samples from healthy donors and cancer patients. Some clones are missing from TCRdb's copy, which holds only in-frame ones; the method was immunoSEQ multiplex PCR. The sample carries about 120,000 clones, approximately 90% recorded once. The sequencing sample was made of blood. Every receptor here comes from a man aged 35 to 55 in good health.

The chain joins TRBV6-5 to TRBJ2-1, with 7 bases fitting TRBD1. CDR1 MNHEY and CDR2 SVGAGI come from the germline V gene. Losses at the gene ends were 0 bases for V and 16 bases for J; bases not matched to a gene: 9. CDR3 length equals 13 residues. DNA for the CDR3: TGTGCCAGCAGTTACTCGTCGGCAGGGGGTTTCTTCTTC. As protein: CASSYSSAGGFFF.

The chain recombines TRBV24-1 with TRBJ2-3, with a weak D call TRBD2 (7 bases). CDR3 length: 16 residues. The germline V gene has CDR1 KGHDR and CDR2 SFDVKD. V shed 5 bases and J shed 0 bases, with 14 bases lying between them. DNA for the CDR3: TGTGCCACCAGTGCAGGGGAGCGGGACAGCACAGATACGCAGTATTTT. The encoded protein is CATSAGERDSTDTQYF.

The J gene is TRBJ1-2, the V gene TRBV27, with 10 bases lining up with TRBD1. Per germline, CDR1 MNHEY and CDR2 SMNVEV (reference sequence). The CDR3 spans 14 residues. V shed 0 bases and J 14 bases; nucleotides not matched to a gene: 9. The CDR3 reads CASSLSPGQGRWTF. The DNA of the CDR3 is TGTGCCAGCAGTTTATCTCCGGGACAGGGGAGATGGACCTTC.

The chain employs TRBV19 and TRBJ2-1; TRBD1 is a possible D gene (5 bases). The V and J ends lost 7 bases and 9 bases respectively, with 13 bases between them. The CDR3 runs to 12 residues. CDR1 and CDR2 from the germline V gene are LNHDA and SQIVND (reference sequence). The CDR3 reads CASKERGSEQFF. CDR3 in DNA: TGTGCCAGTAAAGAAAGGGGCAGTGAGCAGTTCTTC.

This clone showed up just once. This chain joins TRBV4-1 and TRBJ2-7; TRBD2 might be the D (5 bases). The CDR3 has 13 residues. V dropped 0 bases and J dropped 7 bases, with 10 bases sitting between them. The germline CDR1 and CDR2 sequences are MGHRA and YSYEKL. The CDR3 region is CASSQDGGWEQYF. The CDR3 DNA is TGCGCCAGCAGCCAAGATGGAGGTTGGGAGCAGTACTTC.

V is TRBV2 and J is TRBJ1-5; a possible D gene is TRBD1 (5 bases). Trimming took 10 bases from V and 11 from J, leaving 21 bases between them. Germline V gene sequence: CDR1 SNHLY, CDR2 FYNNEI. The CDR3 is 13 residues long. As DNA, the CDR3 is TGTGCCACCAACCGGGACCCCCAGGAGTCCCAGCATTTT. The encoded protein is CATNRDPQESQHF. Looking up the rest from reference TRBV2 and TRBJ1-5 gives the full variable domain: EPEVTQTPSHQVTQMGQEVILRCVPISNHLYFYWYRQILGQKVEFLVSFYNNEISEKSEIFDDQFSVERPDGSNFTLKIRSTKLEDSAMYFCATNRDPQESQHFGDGTRLSIL.

The chain has TRBV2 and TRBJ1-3; D possibly corresponds to TRBD1 (5 bases). The V end lost 6 bases, the J end lost 0 bases, and 12 bases lay between the germline ends. The CDR3 consists of 15 residues. Germline V CDR1 and CDR2: SNHLY, FYNNEI. CDR3 coding DNA: TGTGCCAGCAGCCGCGACAGAAACTCTGGAAACACCATATATTTT. This codes for CASSRDRNSGNTIYF.

Remarks on this clone: An end of the junction does not agree with germline; a read error may underlie this. CDR3 sequence reads: CSGLNTEAFF. In DNA form, the CDR3 reads TGCAGCGGTTTGAATACTGAAGCTTTCTTT. The V call is TRBV29-1, the J call TRBJ1-1; D unclear. The CDR3 totals 10 residues. Germline V gene sequence: CDR1 SQVTM, CDR2 ANQGSEA. The full variable domain, with the rest looked up from reference TRBV29-1 and TRBJ1-1, is SAVISQKPSRDICQRGTSLTIQCQVDSQVTMMFWYRQQPGQSLTLIATANQGSEATYESGFVIDKFPISRPNLTFSTLTVSNMSPEDSSIYLCSGLNTEAFFGQGTRLTVV.